These T cell receptor beta chains were read from a single sample in a study of shared clonotypes between healthy human individuals. Produced via immunoSEQ multiplex PCR; TCRdb's table is partial and in-frame only. The repertoire holds 300,000 to 400,000 clones, over 65% seen once, with 10% in the top ten. Source material: memory CD4+ T cells sorted from blood. These receptors were collected from a man aged 30 to 39 in good health. CDR3s include the opening cysteine and the closing phenylalanine or tryptophan. The order of the fields is J gene, clone size, D gene, V gene, CDR3 protein, CDR3 DNA. The D gene is left open where the match is weak. A clone size is listed for some rows: how often the clone was seen (once, few, many), or a class if it is expanded.

J gene: TRBJ1-5
clone size: -
D gene: -
V gene: TRBV7-2
CDR3 protein: CASIPSWRNQPQHF
CDR3 DNA: TGTGCCAGCATCCCGTCCTGGCGCAATCAGCCCCAGCATTTT

J gene: TRBJ2-4
clone size: once
D gene: -
V gene: TRBV28
CDR3 protein: CASSREVIAKNIQYF
CDR3 DNA: TGTGCCAGCAGTCGGGAAGTTATAGCCAAAAACATTCAGTACTTC

J gene: TRBJ2-5
clone size: -
D gene: -
V gene: TRBV30
CDR3 protein: CAWSVLTAGETQYF
CDR3 DNA: TGTGCCTGGAGTGTATTAACGGCCGGGGAGACCCAGTACTTC

J gene: TRBJ2-5
clone size: -
D gene: TRBD2
V gene: TRBV19
CDR3 protein: CASSLRLAGGQETQYF
CDR3 DNA: TGTGCCAGTAGTCTCCGACTAGCGGGAGGCCAAGAGACCCAGTACTTC

J gene: TRBJ2-1
clone size: -
D gene: -
V gene: TRBV25-1
CDR3 protein: CASSGGTANYNEQFF
CDR3 DNA: TGTGCCAGCAGTGGCGGGACAGCAAATTACAATGAGCAGTTCTTC

J gene: TRBJ1-3
clone size: -
D gene: -
V gene: TRBV19
CDR3 protein: CAVQGQHSGNTIYF
CDR3 DNA: TGTGCCGTTCAGGGGCAGCACTCTGGAAACACCATATATTTT

J gene: TRBJ2-1
clone size: -
D gene: -
V gene: TRBV4-1
CDR3 protein: CASSQDPYNEQFF
CDR3 DNA: TGCGCCAGCAGCCAAGATCCGTACAATGAGCAGTTCTTC

J gene: TRBJ2-2
clone size: -
D gene: -
V gene: TRBV28
CDR3 protein: CASSERGGELFF
CDR3 DNA: TGTGCCAGCAGTGAGCGAGGTGGGGAGCTGTTTTTT

J gene: TRBJ1-4
clone size: -
D gene: TRBD1
V gene: TRBV5-8
CDR3 protein: CASRRDRGNEKLFF
CDR3 DNA: TGTGCCAGCAGAAGGGACAGGGGTAATGAAAAACTGTTTTTT

J gene: TRBJ1-5
clone size: once
D gene: -
V gene: TRBV5-5
CDR3 protein: CASSLGPNRGIVGNQPQHF
CDR3 DNA: TGTGCCAGCAGCCTCGGACCCAACAGAGGAATTGTCGGCAATCAGCCCCAGCATTTT

J gene: TRBJ1-1
clone size: -
D gene: -
V gene: TRBV5-5
CDR3 protein: CASSLGTLGGTEAFF
CDR3 DNA: TGTGCCAGCAGCTTAGGGACCCTGGGGGGGACTGAAGCTTTCTTT

J gene: TRBJ1-1
clone size: once
D gene: -
V gene: TRBV9
CDR3 protein: CASSPRRENTEAFF
CDR3 DNA: TGTGCCAGCAGCCCTCGCAGGGAGAACACTGAAGCTTTCTTT

J gene: TRBJ2-7
clone size: -
D gene: TRBD1
V gene: TRBV2
CDR3 protein: CASTTDRGRSYEQYF
CDR3 DNA: TGTGCCAGCACTACCGACAGGGGCCGTTCCTACGAGCAGTACTTC

J gene: TRBJ2-1
clone size: -
D gene: TRBD2
V gene: TRBV10-3
CDR3 protein: CAIKGTSGRTSYNEQFF
CDR3 DNA: TGTGCCATCAAAGGGACTAGCGGGAGGACAAGTTACAATGAGCAGTTCTTC

J gene: TRBJ2-5
clone size: -
D gene: -
V gene: TRBV19
CDR3 protein: CASSVLVQETQYF
CDR3 DNA: TGTGCCAGTAGCGTACTAGTCCAAGAGACCCAGTACTTC

J gene: TRBJ2-7
clone size: -
D gene: TRBD1
V gene: TRBV11-2
CDR3 protein: CASSLTRDRLYEQYF
CDR3 DNA: TGTGCCAGCAGCTTAACGAGGGACAGACTCTACGAGCAGTACTTC

J gene: TRBJ2-3
clone size: -
D gene: TRBD1
V gene: TRBV28
CDR3 protein: CASGPGGFVDTQYF
CDR3 DNA: TGTGCCAGCGGGCCAGGGGGCTTTGTAGATACGCAGTATTTT

J gene: TRBJ2-2
clone size: many
D gene: -
V gene: TRBV30
CDR3 protein: CAWTPYREIGELFF
CDR3 DNA: TGTGCCTGGACCCCATACAGGGAGATCGGGGAGCTGTTTTTT

J gene: TRBJ1-6
clone size: -
D gene: -
V gene: TRBV2
CDR3 protein: CASCGGTSPLHF
CDR3 DNA: TGTGCCAGCTGCGGTGGAACGTCACCCCTCCACTTT

J gene: TRBJ2-2
clone size: -
D gene: TRBD1
V gene: TRBV18
CDR3 protein: CASVPQGATGELFF
CDR3 DNA: TGTGCCAGCGTCCCACAGGGGGCCACCGGGGAGCTGTTTTTT

J gene: TRBJ2-7
clone size: -
D gene: -
V gene: TRBV9
CDR3 protein: CASSVSQLSYEQYF
CDR3 DNA: TGTGCCAGCAGCGTATCGCAGCTCTCCTACGAGCAGTACTTC

J gene: TRBJ2-1
clone size: -
D gene: -
V gene: TRBV11-2
CDR3 protein: CASSLSPGFEQFF
CDR3 DNA: TGTGCCAGCAGCTTATCCCCGGGCTTTGAGCAGTTCTTC

J gene: TRBJ1-1
clone size: -
D gene: -
V gene: TRBV6-1
CDR3 protein: CASSENTEAFF
CDR3 DNA: TGTGCCAGCAGCGAGAACACTGAAGCTTTCTTT

J gene: TRBJ1-2
clone size: -
D gene: -
V gene: TRBV5-1
CDR3 protein: CASSLEQAPNYGYTF
CDR3 DNA: TGCGCCAGCAGCTTGGAACAGGCCCCTAACTATGGCTACACCTTC

J gene: TRBJ2-1
clone size: -
D gene: -
V gene: TRBV29-1
CDR3 protein: CSVDGHGDNSYNEQFF
CDR3 DNA: TGCAGCGTTGACGGGCACGGGGATAACTCCTACAATGAGCAGTTCTTC

J gene: TRBJ1-2
clone size: few
D gene: -
V gene: TRBV7-9
CDR3 protein: CASSLAGGQLHGYTF
CDR3 DNA: TGTGCCAGCAGCTTAGCTGGAGGTCAACTCCATGGCTACACCTTC

J gene: TRBJ1-2
clone size: -
D gene: -
V gene: TRBV29-1
CDR3 protein: CSVDGSKGYTF
CDR3 DNA: TGCAGCGTTGACGGCAGTAAAGGCTACACCTTC

J gene: TRBJ2-1
clone size: few
D gene: -
V gene: TRBV7-2
CDR3 protein: CASSLGGRLDQFF
CDR3 DNA: TGTGCCAGCAGCTTAGGGGGTCGACTAGACCAGTTCTTC

J gene: TRBJ2-2
clone size: -
D gene: -
V gene: TRBV7-2
CDR3 protein: CASSPQGGTPGELFF
CDR3 DNA: TGTGCCAGCAGCCCTCAAGGGGGGACCCCCGGGGAGCTGTTTTTT

J gene: TRBJ2-1
clone size: once
D gene: TRBD2
V gene: TRBV11-2
CDR3 protein: CASSLAGSGVGSYNEQFF
CDR3 DNA: TGTGCCAGCAGCTTAGCGGGTAGCGGGGTGGGTTCCTACAATGAGCAGTTCTTC

J gene: TRBJ2-2
clone size: -
D gene: TRBD2
V gene: TRBV5-1
CDR3 protein: CASSSTSVVTGELFF
CDR3 DNA: TGCGCCAGCAGCTCGACTAGCGTAGTCACCGGGGAGCTGTTTTTT

J gene: TRBJ2-7
clone size: -
D gene: TRBD2
V gene: TRBV28
CDR3 protein: CASSRELAGGSYEQYF
CDR3 DNA: TGTGCCAGCAGCCGGGAACTAGCGGGAGGTTCCTACGAGCAGTACTTC

J gene: TRBJ2-3
clone size: few
D gene: -
V gene: TRBV28
CDR3 protein: CASSFSSSSTDTQYF
CDR3 DNA: TGTGCCAGCAGTTTTTCCAGCTCTAGCACAGATACGCAGTATTTT

J gene: TRBJ2-7
clone size: -
D gene: -
V gene: TRBV11-3
CDR3 protein: CASSQGQSSYEQYF
CDR3 DNA: TGTGCCAGCAGCCAAGGACAGTCCTCCTACGAGCAGTACTTC

J gene: TRBJ2-5
clone size: -
D gene: -
V gene: TRBV19
CDR3 protein: CASSIGMGSLWGETQYF
CDR3 DNA: TGTGCCAGTAGTATTGGAATGGGGTCCCTCTGGGGAGAGACCCAGTACTTC